This TCR beta chain was sequenced for a study of T cells in Graves' hyperthyroidism and ophthalmopathy. Using RNA transcripts as the source, TCR beta CDR3 regions were amplified. Using the HTBI primer set, a first-round RT-PCR was run on the TCR CDR3. A single record per CDR3 protein comes from TCRdb applying MiXCR to the multiplex PCR reads. The data contain hundreds of thousands of distinct CDR3 sequences, roughly 17% of them seen just once; the ten biggest clones take up 15% to 20%. Criteria for exclusion of patients were uncontrolled infection, other autoimmune disease, pregnancy or lactation. Germline CDR1 and CDR2: SEHNR and FQNEAQ (reference sequence). The CDR3 covers 16 residues. The V end lost 6 bases, the J end lost 7 bases, and 25 bases lay between the germline ends. This clonotype was recorded at least ten times.

V usage is TRBV7-9 and J usage is TRBJ2-7; tentative D call: TRBD2 (5 bases). Sequencing input: blood. The source is a woman younger than 30 with Graves' hyperthyroidism. CDR3 in DNA: TGTGCCAGCAGTCCGAAGCAGGTTTGGCCCTCGGGGGAGCAGTACTTC. Residues: CASSPKQVWPSGEQYF.